This TCR beta chain was found in a study of blood T cell repertoires in COVID-19. Study summary: Whether acute or convalescent, the COVID-19 samples came from the United States, Italy and Spain.

Repertoires were generated with immunoSEQ multiplex PCR, while TCRdb's copy carries only in-frame clones and drops some. The sample lists over 60,000 clones, 85% to 90% occurring once. Between the trimmed V and J ends, which lost 2 bases and 5 bases, there was a span of 22 bases. The CDR3 spans 17 residues. Germline V CDR1 and CDR2: LGHDT, YNNKEL (reference sequence). The sequence was obtained from a man between 65 and 85 years old with active or convalescent COVID-19. V and J are TRBV3-1 (or the pseudogene TRBV3-2) and TRBJ2-7; TRBD2 is a possible D gene (5 bases). The source material was peripheral blood. The CDR3 DNA sequence: TGTGCCAGCAGCCAACCCATACCCCCTCAGCGGAAAAACGAGCAGTACTTC. Its protein is CASSQPIPPQRKNEQYF.